Each of the 9 T cell receptor beta chains below was sequenced from the same sample in a study of blood T cell repertoires in COVID-19. The table came from immunoSEQ multiplex PCR; TCRdb's copy has only in-frame clones and leaves some out. The table includes some 180,000 clones, 80% to 95% detected once. The sequenced material came from peripheral blood. The receptors were gathered from a man over 45 with acute or convalescent COVID-19.

This chain joins TRBV7-8 and TRBJ2-7; 8 nucleotides line up with TRBD2. The germline gives CDR1 SGHVS, CDR2 FQNEAQ. The CDR3 covers 17 residues. J gave up 1 base and V 1 base, and 9 bases lay outside the gene matches. The CDR3 is CASSLGAGLAGSYEQYF. The CDR3 DNA is TGTGCCAGCAGCTTAGGGGCCGGGCTAGCGGGTTCCTACGAGCAGTACTTC.

This chain links TRBV7-9 with TRBJ2-7; TRBD1 matches 7 bases. The CDR3 has 14 residues. V lost 3 bases to trimming and J lost 4 bases; unmatched junction nucleotides: 6. Germline lookup yields CDR1 SEHNR and CDR2 FQNEAQ (reference sequence). Here the CDR3 DNA reads TGTGCCAGCAGCTTCGGGACAGCTATATACGAGCAGTACTTC. It is translated as CASSFGTAIYEQYF.

This sequence joins TRBV7-2 and TRBJ2-5, with 10 bases aligning to TRBD2. The CDR3 length is 15 residues. CDR1 is SGHTA and CDR2 is FQGNSA in the germline V gene. Losses at the gene ends were 6 bases for V and 2 bases for J; bases not matched to a gene: 6. The chain's CDR3 is CASSSRLAGQETQYF. CDR3 bases: TGTGCCAGCAGTTCCCGACTAGCGGGTCAAGAGACCCAGTACTTC.

The chain uses TRBV6-2 or TRBV6-3 and TRBJ2-5, with D maybe TRBD2 (6 bases). Looked up from germline, CDR1 is MNHEY and CDR2 is SVGEGT. The V gene lost 6 bases and the J gene lost 4 bases, with 18 bases spanning the gap. The length of the CDR3 is 15 residues. CDR3 in amino acids: CASSRLVIVGETQYF. The CDR3 DNA follows: TGTGCCAGCAGCCGACTAGTGATTGTTGGAGAGACCCAGTACTTC.

V usage is TRBV9 and J usage is TRBJ1-5; D unresolved. Germline-derived CDR1 and CDR2 are SGDLS and YYNGEE. The CDR3 covers 13 residues. Between the trimmed V and J ends, which lost 4 bases and 7 bases, there was a span of 12 bases. CDR3 in amino acids: CASSLSGEQPQHF. In DNA form, the CDR3 reads TGTGCCAGCAGCCTAAGCGGGGAGCAGCCCCAGCATTTT.

The chain employs TRBV28 and TRBJ1-2; 8 nucleotides agree with TRBD1. Per germline, CDR1 MDHEN and CDR2 SYDVKM. V trimming: 5 bases; J trimming: 8 bases; junction bases outside the gene matches: 4. There are 12 residues in the CDR3. The CDR3 bases are TGTGCCAGCAGTAACGACAGGGGCGGCTACACCTTC. Protein sequence: CASSNDRGGYTF.

The chain carries TRBV30 and TRBJ1-4; D remains ambiguous. Per germline, CDR1 GTSNPN and CDR2 SVGIG (reference sequence). V was clipped by 5 bases and J by 15 bases, with 19 bases between them. The CDR3 totals 12 residues. CDR3 sequence reads: CAWANPGGLMFF. Written as DNA, the CDR3 is TGTGCCTGGGCAAATCCGGGAGGCTTGATGTTTTTT.

The chain links TRBV11-2 to TRBJ2-5; 11 bases agree with TRBD2. The CDR3 is 18 residues long. Per germline, CDR1 SGHAT and CDR2 FQNNGV. The J segment lost 5 bases and the V segment lost 5 bases, leaving 16 bases of the junction unmatched. The CDR3 protein is CASSRPGSGGGLVETQYF. CDR3 in DNA: TGTGCCAGCAGCCGACCTGGTAGCGGGGGGGGTCTGGTGGAGACCCAGTACTTC.

The chain couples TRBV5-6 to TRBJ1-2, with 7 bases lining up with TRBD1. The length of the CDR3 is 16 residues. V was clipped by 4 bases and J by 5 bases; unmatched bases: 14. CDR1 and CDR2 from the germline V gene are SGHDT and YYEEEE. The CDR3 here is CASSRDRLHDSYGYTF. The CDR3 DNA reads TGTGCCAGCAGCAGGGACAGACTACACGACTCATATGGCTACACCTTC.